A selection of T cell receptor beta chains follows, all from one sample in a study of graft-versus-host responses after intestinal transplantation. Produced via immunoSEQ multiplex PCR; TCRdb's table is partial and in-frame only. The table shows about 99,000 clones, with roughly 93% occurring only once. Their specific antigens are unknown. The material was unstimulated CD8+ T cells sorted from spleen or lymph node cells, obtained before intestinal transplant. The receptor source for this set is a human donor who received an intestinal transplant. Both conserved end residues are part of each CDR3. D genes are given only for firm matches. A clone size is listed for some rows: how often the clone was seen (once, few, many), or a class if it is expanded.

j_call cdr3_length v_call d_call clone_size cdr3_aa cdr3_nt
TRBJ2-2 18 TRBV7-9 TRBD2 NA CASSFNLVAGGATGELFF TGTGCCAGCAGCTTTAATTTGGTAGCGGGCGGAGCGACCGGGGAGCTGTTTTTT
TRBJ2-5 14 TRBV27 NA NA CASSFISDQETQYF TGTGCCAGCAGTTTTATATCAGACCAAGAGACCCAGTACTTC
TRBJ1-2 17 TRBV6-1 NA NA CASSELLGTTNPWGYTF TGTGCCAGCAGTGAATTATTGGGGACGACAAACCCCTGGGGCTACACCTTC
TRBJ1-6 16 TRBV10-3 NA NA CAISESLGRGNSPLHF TGTGCCATCAGTGAGTCGCTGGGACGGGGTAATTCACCCCTCCACTTT
TRBJ1-4 12 TRBV29-1 TRBD1 once CSVGTGDGKLFF TGCAGCGTTGGGACAGGGGACGGAAAACTGTTTTTT
TRBJ2-5 13 TRBV7-9 TRBD2 NA CAIGLAGGETQYF TGTGCCATCGGCCTAGCGGGGGGAGAGACCCAGTACTTC
TRBJ2-3 16 TRBV2 NA NA CASSSWVGGLGDTQYF TGTGCCAGCAGTTCCTGGGTGGGGGGGCTGGGAGATACGCAGTATTTT
TRBJ2-3 13 TRBV13 TRBD2 NA CASSPERLAEEYF TGTGCCAGCAGCCCCGAACGACTAGCAGAGGAGTATTTT
TRBJ2-2 14 TRBV29-1 NA NA CSVDTGGRTGELFF TGCAGCGTTGACACCGGGGGCAGGACCGGGGAGCTGTTTTTT
TRBJ1-1 14 TRBV29-1 TRBD1 NA CSVGQGAYNTEAFF TGCAGCGTTGGACAGGGGGCTTATAACACTGAAGCTTTCTTT
TRBJ2-5 15 TRBV7-2 NA NA CASSLRWGGYETQYF TGTGCCAGCAGCTTAAGGTGGGGGGGCTATGAGACCCAGTACTTC
TRBJ1-2 15 TRBV4-2 NA NA CASSQEPGDLQRYTF TGTGCCAGCAGCCAAGAGCCAGGCGACCTCCAACGGTACACCTTC
TRBJ2-1 14 TRBV27 NA NA CASTSYEGNNEQFF TGTGCCAGCACCTCTTATGAGGGTAACAATGAGCAGTTCTTC
TRBJ2-7 14 TRBV5-1 NA NA CASSPEGGPYEQYF TGCGCCAGCAGCCCCGAGGGGGGACCCTACGAGCAGTACTTC
TRBJ1-2 18 TRBV14 TRBD1 NA CASSLGTGLHTGPNGYTF TGTGCCAGCAGCCTAGGGACAGGCCTCCATACGGGACCTAATGGCTACACCTTC